Sequencing of this TCR beta chain was carried out in a study of T cells in Graves' hyperthyroidism and ophthalmopathy. The table lists this clonotype with a few counts. What was amplified from RNA transcripts were TCR beta CDR3 regions. The HTBI set primed first-round TCR CDR3 RT-PCR. TCRdb passed the multiplex PCR reads through MiXCR, listing each CDR3 protein once. The table has about 380,000 distinct CDR3 sequences, about 15% seen once. J was trimmed by 6 bases and V by 4 bases; bases with no gene match: 6. The CDR3 is 13 residues long. Germline CDR1 LGHNA, CDR2 YNFKEQ. This clonotype originated in a woman aged 55-70 years with Graves' hyperthyroidism. Material for sequencing was blood. The chain recombines TRBV4-2 with TRBJ2-7, with TRBD2 matching over 7 bases. The CDR3 DNA sequence: TGTGCCAGCAGCCGAGCGACTAGCTCCGAGCAGTACTTC. Protein product: CASSRATSSEQYF.